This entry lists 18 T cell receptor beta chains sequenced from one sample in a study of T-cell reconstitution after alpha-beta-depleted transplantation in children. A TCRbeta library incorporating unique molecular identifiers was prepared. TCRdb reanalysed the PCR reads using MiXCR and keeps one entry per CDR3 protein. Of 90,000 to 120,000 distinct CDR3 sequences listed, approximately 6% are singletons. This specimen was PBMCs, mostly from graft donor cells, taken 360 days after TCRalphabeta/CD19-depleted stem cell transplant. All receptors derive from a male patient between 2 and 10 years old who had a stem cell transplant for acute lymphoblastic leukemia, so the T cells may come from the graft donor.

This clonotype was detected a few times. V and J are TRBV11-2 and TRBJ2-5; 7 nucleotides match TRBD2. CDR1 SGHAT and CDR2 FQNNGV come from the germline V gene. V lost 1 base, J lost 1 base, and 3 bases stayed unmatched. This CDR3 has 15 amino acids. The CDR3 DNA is TGTGCCAGCAGCTTAGGTAGACTAGCCCAAGAGACCCAGTACTTC. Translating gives CASSLGRLAQETQYF.

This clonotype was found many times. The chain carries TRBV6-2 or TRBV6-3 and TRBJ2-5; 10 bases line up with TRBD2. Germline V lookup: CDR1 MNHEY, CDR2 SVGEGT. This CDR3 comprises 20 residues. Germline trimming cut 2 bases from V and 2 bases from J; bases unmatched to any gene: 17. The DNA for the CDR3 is TGTGCCAGCAGTTACGGGGACGGACTAGCGGTGGGGGCCCCTCAAGAGACCCAGTACTTC. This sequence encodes CASSYGDGLAVGAPQETQYF.

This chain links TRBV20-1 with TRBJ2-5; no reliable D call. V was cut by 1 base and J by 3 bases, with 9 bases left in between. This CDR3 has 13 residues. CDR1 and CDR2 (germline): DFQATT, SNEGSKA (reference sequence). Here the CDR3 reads CSARVGTKETQYF. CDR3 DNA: TGCAGTGCTAGAGTGGGCACCAAAGAGACCCAGTACTTC.

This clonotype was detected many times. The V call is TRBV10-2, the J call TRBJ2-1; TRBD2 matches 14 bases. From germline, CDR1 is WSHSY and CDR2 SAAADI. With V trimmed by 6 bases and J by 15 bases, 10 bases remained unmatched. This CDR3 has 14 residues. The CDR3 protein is CASSLTSGGAIWFF. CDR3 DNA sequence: TGCGCCAGCAGCCTGACTAGCGGGGGGGCCATTTGGTTCTTC.

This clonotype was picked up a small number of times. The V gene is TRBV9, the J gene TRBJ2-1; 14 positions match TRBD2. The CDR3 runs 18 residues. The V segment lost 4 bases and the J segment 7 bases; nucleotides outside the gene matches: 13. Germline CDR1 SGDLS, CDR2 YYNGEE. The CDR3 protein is CASSPGLAGATSGNEQFF. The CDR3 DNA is TGTGCCAGCAGCCCGGGACTAGCGGGAGCGACCTCGGGGAATGAGCAGTTCTTC.

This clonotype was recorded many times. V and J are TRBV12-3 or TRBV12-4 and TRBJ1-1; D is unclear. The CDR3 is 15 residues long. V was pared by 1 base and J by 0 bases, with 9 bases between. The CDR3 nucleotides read TGTGCCAGCAGTTTAGACAGAACGATGAACACTGAAGCTTTCTTT. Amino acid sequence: CASSLDRTMNTEAFF.

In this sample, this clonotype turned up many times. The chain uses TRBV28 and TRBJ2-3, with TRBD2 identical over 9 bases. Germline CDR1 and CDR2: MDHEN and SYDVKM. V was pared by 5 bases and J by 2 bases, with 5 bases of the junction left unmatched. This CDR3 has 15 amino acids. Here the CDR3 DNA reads TGTGCCAGCAGTACGGGACTAGCCATCACAGATACGCAGTATTTT. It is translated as CASSTGLAITDTQYF.

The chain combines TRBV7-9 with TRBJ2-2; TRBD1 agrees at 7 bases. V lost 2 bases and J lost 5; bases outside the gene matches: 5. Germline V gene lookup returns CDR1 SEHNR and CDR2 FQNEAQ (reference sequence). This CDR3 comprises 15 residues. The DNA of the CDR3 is TGTGCCAGCAGCTTAAATCCAGGGGGAACCGGGGAGCTGTTTTTT. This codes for CASSLNPGGTGELFF.

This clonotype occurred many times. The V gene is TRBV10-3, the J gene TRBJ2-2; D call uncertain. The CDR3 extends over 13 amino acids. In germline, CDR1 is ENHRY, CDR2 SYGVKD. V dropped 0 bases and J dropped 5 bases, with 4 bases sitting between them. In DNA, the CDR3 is TGTGCCATCAGTGAGTCAGGGACCGGGGAGCTGTTTTTT. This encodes CAISESGTGELFF.

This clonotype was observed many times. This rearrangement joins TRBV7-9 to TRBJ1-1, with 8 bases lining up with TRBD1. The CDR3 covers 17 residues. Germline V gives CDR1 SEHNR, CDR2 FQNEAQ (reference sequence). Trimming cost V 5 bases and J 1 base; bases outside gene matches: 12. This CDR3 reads CASSPGAGGEGNTEAFF. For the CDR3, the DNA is TGTGCCAGCAGCCCGGGCGCAGGGGGCGAAGGGAACACTGAAGCTTTCTTT.

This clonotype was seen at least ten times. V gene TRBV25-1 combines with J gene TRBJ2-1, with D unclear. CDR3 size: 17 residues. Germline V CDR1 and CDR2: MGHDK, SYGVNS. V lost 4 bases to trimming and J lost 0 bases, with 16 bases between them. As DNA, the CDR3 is TGTGCCAGCAGTGCCATTCGCTCCGGAGACTCCTACAATGAGCAGTTCTTC. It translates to CASSAIRSGDSYNEQFF.

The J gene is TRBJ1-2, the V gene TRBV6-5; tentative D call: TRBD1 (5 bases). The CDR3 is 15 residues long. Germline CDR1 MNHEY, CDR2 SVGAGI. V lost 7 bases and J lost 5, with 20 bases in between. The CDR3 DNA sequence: TGTGCCAGCAATTTATTGACCGGGGCGGGGTATGGCTACACCTTC. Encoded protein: CASNLLTGAGYGYTF.

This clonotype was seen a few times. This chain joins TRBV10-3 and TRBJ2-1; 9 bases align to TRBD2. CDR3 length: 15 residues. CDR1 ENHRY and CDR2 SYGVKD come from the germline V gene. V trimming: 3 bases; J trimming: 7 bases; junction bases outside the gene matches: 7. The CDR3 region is CAISEVAGGRNEQFF. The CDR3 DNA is TGTGCCATCAGTGAAGTCGCGGGAGGGAGGAATGAGCAGTTCTTC.

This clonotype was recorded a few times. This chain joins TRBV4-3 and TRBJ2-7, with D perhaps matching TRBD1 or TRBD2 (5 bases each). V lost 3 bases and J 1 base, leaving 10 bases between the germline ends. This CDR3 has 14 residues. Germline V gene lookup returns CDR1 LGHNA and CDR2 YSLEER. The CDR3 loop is CASSHGTVSYEQYF. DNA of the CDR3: TGCGCCAGCAGCCACGGGACGGTTTCCTACGAGCAGTACTTC.

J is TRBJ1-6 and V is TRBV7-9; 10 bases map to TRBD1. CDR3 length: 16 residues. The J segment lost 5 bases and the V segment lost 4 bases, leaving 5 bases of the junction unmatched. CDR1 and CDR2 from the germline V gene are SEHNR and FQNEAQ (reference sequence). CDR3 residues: CASSSGQGVHNSPLHF. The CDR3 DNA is TGTGCCAGCAGCTCAGGACAGGGGGTCCATAATTCACCCCTCCACTTT.

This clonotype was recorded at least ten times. The CDR3 nucleotides read TGTGCCATCAGTGAGGAGACAAAAGCTGGAAACACCATATATTTT. The encoded protein is CAISEETKAGNTIYF. The gene calls are TRBV10-3 and TRBJ1-3; D ambiguous. This CDR3 has 15 amino acids. V lost 2 bases and J lost 2, with 10 bases in between. The germline gives CDR1 ENHRY, CDR2 SYGVKD.

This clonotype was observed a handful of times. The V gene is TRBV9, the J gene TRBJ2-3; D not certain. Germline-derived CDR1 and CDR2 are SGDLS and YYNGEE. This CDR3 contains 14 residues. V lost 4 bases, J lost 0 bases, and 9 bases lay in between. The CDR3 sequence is CASSLRHSTDTQYF. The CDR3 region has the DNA TGTGCCAGCAGCCTTCGACATAGCACAGATACGCAGTATTTT.

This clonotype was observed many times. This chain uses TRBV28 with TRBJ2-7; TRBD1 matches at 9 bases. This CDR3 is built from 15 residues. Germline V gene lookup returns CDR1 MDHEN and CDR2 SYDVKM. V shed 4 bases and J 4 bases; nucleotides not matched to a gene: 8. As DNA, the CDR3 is TGTGCCAGCAGTTCCTTACAGGGGGCGAATTACGAGCAGTACTTC. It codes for CASSSLQGANYEQYF.